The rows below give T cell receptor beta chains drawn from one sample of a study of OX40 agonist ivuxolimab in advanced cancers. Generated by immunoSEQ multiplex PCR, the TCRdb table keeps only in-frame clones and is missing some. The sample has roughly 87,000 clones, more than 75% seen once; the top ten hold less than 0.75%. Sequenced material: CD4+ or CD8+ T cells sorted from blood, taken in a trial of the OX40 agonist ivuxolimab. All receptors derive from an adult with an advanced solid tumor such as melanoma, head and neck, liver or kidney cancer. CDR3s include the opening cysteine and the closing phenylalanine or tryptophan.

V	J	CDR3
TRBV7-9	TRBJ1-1	CASSLERDSVGAFF
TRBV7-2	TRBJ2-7	CASSRTRFEQYF
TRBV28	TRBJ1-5	CASSQTGTRNQPQHF
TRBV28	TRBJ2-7	CASSLTGYFHEQYF
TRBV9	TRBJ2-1	CASSVSTGTGSYNEQFF
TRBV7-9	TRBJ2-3	CASRMWDRESTLRAVYF
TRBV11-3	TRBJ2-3	CASSFRGGTDTQYF
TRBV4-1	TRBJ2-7	CASSSGTGLVSEQYF
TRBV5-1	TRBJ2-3	CASSLVGHDTQYF
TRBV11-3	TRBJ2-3	CASSSVRDGSSTDTQYF
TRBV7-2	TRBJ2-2	CASRPQGYGELFF
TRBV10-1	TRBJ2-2	CASSPHPSGGTGELFF
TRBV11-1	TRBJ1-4	CASSLLGAEKLFF
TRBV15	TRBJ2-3	CATSTSGRTDTQYF
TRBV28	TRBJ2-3	CASRLGGPFTDTQYF
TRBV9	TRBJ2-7	CASSAGQGNYEQYF
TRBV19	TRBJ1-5	CASSYSNQPQHF
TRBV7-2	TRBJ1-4	CASSPGWGATNEKLFF
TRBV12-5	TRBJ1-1	CASGFALTNRAENTEAFF
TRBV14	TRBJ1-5	CASSQDRYQPQHF
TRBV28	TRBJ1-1	CASSLVSTNTEAFF
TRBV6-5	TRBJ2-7	CASSDAGGGGYEQYF
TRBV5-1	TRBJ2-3	CASSLGRDTDTQYF
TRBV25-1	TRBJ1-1	CASSETGMNTEAFF
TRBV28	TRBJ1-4	CASSLGGQVNEKLFF
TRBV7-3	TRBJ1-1	CASSLQSNTEAFF
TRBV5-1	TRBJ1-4	CASSPGRATNEKLFF
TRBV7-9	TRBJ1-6	CASSPGGGIRNSPLHF
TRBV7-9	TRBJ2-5	CASCEQGQETQYF
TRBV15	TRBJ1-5	CATSRDEGHQHF
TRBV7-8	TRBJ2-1	CASSLMGVSYNEQFF
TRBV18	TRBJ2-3	CASSLGEGTDTQYF
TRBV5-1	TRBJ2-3	CASGDTDTQYF
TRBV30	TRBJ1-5	CAWSDPRVYQPQHF
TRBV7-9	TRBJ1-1	CASSLSSLDTEAFF